This T cell receptor beta chain was found in a study of cytomegalovirus exposure and HLA in healthy donors. Study details: A prior analysis found 95 million to 140 million unique TCR beta sequences from approximately 200 million T cells.

In the case of this clone: What it binds is not known.

Study-wide findings and caveats: Reports credit the classifier with highly specific, highly sensitive diagnosis of cytomegalovirus status. For most TCR beta V segments, an earlier analysis put the productive rate at about 87% or about 30% of the time.

Primers included in the PCR were 60 Vbeta and 13 Jbeta primers. Assay: immunoSEQ multiplex PCR; the TCRdb copy retains only in-frame clones and omits some. The sample shows some 130,000 clones, more than 65% of them seen only once. The sample was PBMCs. The TCR comes from a male donor in good health and CMV-seropositive.

CDR3 DNA sequence: TGTGCCAGCAGCTCCAGTGGTCGAGAGACCCAGTACTTC. This codes for CASSSSGRETQYF. This rearrangement joins TRBV11-2 to TRBJ2-5; unclear D gene. The CDR3 has 13 residues. Between the trimmed V and J ends, which lost 4 bases and 4 bases, there was a span of 10 bases. CDR1 and CDR2 from the germline V gene are SGHAT and FQNNGV.